Each of the 21 T cell receptor beta chains below was sequenced from the same sample in a study of response to subunit inactivated influenza vaccine. A single record per CDR3 protein comes from TCRdb applying MiXCR to the RT-PCR reads. The data contain under 550,000 distinct CDR3 sequences, around 7.9% of them singletons. The sequencing here drew on PBMCs from blood, taken less than 30 months after vaccination. These receptors were obtained from a man between 45 and 75 years old who received an inactivated influenza vaccine.

The DNA for the CDR3 is TGTGCCTGGAGTGTACAGACAGCTAGCAATCAGCCCCAGCATTTT. It translates to CAWSVQTASNQPQHF. The V gene is TRBV30, the J gene TRBJ1-5, with a weak D call TRBD1 (5 bases). V was trimmed by 0 bases and J by 0 bases, leaving 9 bases between them. The CDR3 spans 15 residues. Germline V gene sequence: CDR1 GTSNPN, CDR2 SVGIG (reference sequence).

The chain recombines TRBV20-1 with TRBJ2-1, with 10 bases that match TRBD2. In germline, CDR1 is DFQATT, CDR2 SNEGSKA (reference sequence). Trimming at V came to 0 bases and at J to 12 bases, leaving 8 bases not matched to a gene. The CDR3 extends over 14 amino acids. CDR3 sequence reads: CSARELAGVDGQFF. CDR3 nucleotide sequence: TGCAGTGCTAGAGAGCTAGCGGGAGTCGATGGGCAGTTCTTC.

The table lists this clonotype with many counts. CDR3 residues: CASSQGTEAFF. The DNA for the CDR3 is TGTGCCAGCAGCCAAGGCACTGAAGCTTTCTTT. The V and J genes are TRBV6-2 or TRBV6-3 and TRBJ1-1; no reliable D call. From germline, CDR1 is MNHEY and CDR2 SVGEGT. The CDR3 covers 11 residues. The germline V and J ends were trimmed by 6 bases and 4 bases, with 6 bases remaining between them.

This clonotype occurred a few times. The chain employs TRBV3-1 and TRBJ2-3; 10 positions agree with TRBD1. This CDR3 spans 17 amino acids. V trimming: 1 base; J trimming: 1 base; junction bases outside the gene matches: 5. Germline V gives CDR1 LGHDT, CDR2 YNNKEL (reference sequence). The CDR3 DNA reads as TGTGCCAGCAGCCAAGCCTGGGACAGGGGTGGCACAGATACGCAGTATTTT. This codes for CASSQAWDRGGTDTQYF.

There are a few counts of this clonotype. CDR3 nucleotides: TGTGCCAGCTCACCGCCCGGGACTAGGTACACAGATACGCAGTATTTT. Residues: CASSPPGTRYTDTQYF. The chain combines TRBV18 with TRBJ2-3; 8 positions agree with TRBD2. V trimming: 3 bases; J trimming: 2 bases; junction bases outside the gene matches: 7. Germline V gene data show CDR1 as KGHSH and CDR2 as LQKENI. This CDR3 has 16 residues.

There are a few counts of this clonotype. This chain joins TRBV12-3 or TRBV12-4 and TRBJ2-7; D gene ambiguous. The CDR3 has 11 residues. Trimming took off 6 bases at V and 6 bases at J, with 9 bases between the two ends. The CDR3 loop is CASRGIREQYF. CDR3 DNA: TGTGCCAGCAGGGGGATCCGCGAGCAGTACTTC.

This clonotype came up a few times. The chain couples TRBV5-6 to TRBJ2-4, with D perhaps matching TRBD1 (8 bases). CDR1 SGHDT and CDR2 YYEEEE come from the germline V gene. Trimming shortened V by 4 bases and J by 7 bases, and 15 bases separated the two germline ends. The CDR3 has 14 residues. The CDR3 nucleotides are TGTGCCAGCAGCACTGGACAGGGAGGGAACATTCAGTACTTC. This translates into CASSTGQGGNIQYF.

This clonotype turned up a few times. The chain has TRBV11-2 and TRBJ2-1, with 9 bases lining up with TRBD2. Germline V gene lookup returns CDR1 SGHAT and CDR2 FQNNGV. This CDR3 has 21 residues. The ends lost 1 base at V and 0 bases at J; junction bases unmatched: 16. CDR3 in DNA: TGTGCCAGCAGCTTAGTGGGTTTGGAGCGGGGGGCAATAAGCTCCTACAATGAGCAGTTCTTC. As protein: CASSLVGLERGAISSYNEQFF.

This clonotype has a handful of counts. The rearrangement joins TRBV6-1 to TRBJ2-1; 10 nucleotides match TRBD2. The CDR3 loop spans 14 amino acids. J gave up 6 bases and V 7 bases, and 6 bases lay outside the gene matches. Germline CDR1 reads MNHNS; CDR2 reads SASEGT. The DNA for the CDR3 is TGTGCCAGCAAGGGGACTAGCGCAAGCAATGAGCAGTTCTTC. Protein sequence: CASKGTSASNEQFF.

The table lists this clonotype with a few counts. This chain links TRBV7-2 with TRBJ2-1, with TRBD2 matching 10 bases. CDR1 and CDR2 (germline): SGHTA, FQGNSA. CDR3 length: 16 amino acids. V lost 2 bases and J lost 2; bases outside the gene matches: 3. The CDR3 sequence is CASSLSLAGAYNEQFF. In nucleotides, the CDR3 is TGTGCCAGCAGCTTAAGTCTAGCGGGAGCCTACAATGAGCAGTTCTTC.

This clonotype has a handful of counts. The V call is TRBV11-2, the J call TRBJ2-7, with TRBD2 as a possible D gene (5 bases). The V gene lost 3 bases and the J gene lost 5 bases, with 8 bases spanning the gap. The CDR3 length is 12 residues. The germline V gene encodes CDR1 SGHAT and CDR2 FQNNGV. CDR3 region: CASSFGIHEQYF. CDR3 nucleotides: TGTGCCAGCAGCTTCGGGATCCACGAGCAGTACTTC.

J is TRBJ2-5 and V is TRBV7-2, with TRBD1 matching 8 bases. This CDR3 is built from 16 residues. Trimming cost V 3 bases and J 9 bases; bases outside gene matches: 15. Germline values: CDR1 SGHTA, CDR2 FQGNSA. The CDR3 protein is CASSFDVGTGQGSQYF. Written as DNA, the CDR3 is TGTGCCAGCAGCTTCGACGTTGGGACAGGTCAAGGGTCCCAGTACTTC.

This clonotype has just a few counts. The chain recombines TRBV2 with TRBJ2-7; D unclear. This CDR3 spans 13 amino acids. The V end lost 2 bases, the J end lost 6 bases, and 11 bases lay between the germline ends. CDR1 is SNHLY and CDR2 is FYNNEI in the germline V gene. The CDR3, as DNA: TGTGCCAGCAGTGAATCCCCATCGGGCGAGCAGTACTTC. Its translation is CASSESPSGEQYF.

This clonotype was recorded a few times. The genes are TRBV25-1 and TRBJ1-5, with TRBD1 matching over 7 bases. Germline V lookup: CDR1 MGHDK, CDR2 SYGVNS. CDR3 length: 14 residues. The trim removed 8 bases at V and 1 base at J, leaving 5 bases unmatched. CDR3 coding DNA: TGTGCCAGCGAACAGACAGGGAGCAATCAGCCCCAGCATTTT. Encoded protein: CASEQTGSNQPQHF. Together with reference TRBV25-1 and TRBJ1-5, the CDR3 gives the full variable domain: EADIYQTPRYLVIGTGKKITLECSQTMGHDKMYWYQQDPGMELHLIHYSYGVNSTEKGDLSSESTVSRIRTEHFPLTLESARPSHTSQYLCASEQTGSNQPQHFGDGTRLSIL.

This chain uses TRBV20-1 with TRBJ2-3; possible D gene TRBD2, 6 bases. Trimming shortened V by 4 bases and J by 0 bases, and 14 bases separated the two germline ends. The CDR3 totals 15 residues. CDR1 is DFQATT, CDR2 SNEGSKA, per germline (reference sequence). This chain's CDR3 is CSANKGLTSTDTQYF. The DNA for the CDR3 is TGCAGTGCTAATAAGGGACTCACTAGCACAGATACGCAGTATTTT.

This clonotype was observed a few times. This chain joins TRBV6-2 or TRBV6-3 and TRBJ1-2; D remains unclear. V was pared by 2 bases and J by 7 bases, with 5 bases between. This CDR3 has 11 residues. Germline CDR1 is MNHEY and CDR2 is SVGEGT. The CDR3 DNA follows: TGTGCCAGCAGTTACAGGACTGGCTACACCTTC. Translated: CASSYRTGYTF.

This clonotype was seen more than once but under ten times. This chain links TRBV10-3 with TRBJ2-6, with a weak D call TRBD1 (5 bases). This CDR3 has 15 residues. Germline V lookup: CDR1 ENHRY, CDR2 SYGVKD. Trimming left V 5 bases short and J 2 bases short, with 10 bases between. The DNA of the CDR3 is TGTGCCATCAGTCCGCAGGGTGCTGGGGCCAACGTCCTGACTTTC. Amino acid sequence: CAISPQGAGANVLTF.

As regards this clonotype: The junction shows a germline mismatch at one end, possibly a read error. The chain combines TRBV20-1 with TRBJ2-5; 9 nucleotides agree with TRBD2. This CDR3 is built from 15 residues. Germline V lookup: CDR1 DFQATT, CDR2 SNEGSKA (reference sequence). The CDR3 DNA follows: TGCAGTGCAAGAGCCGGGACTAGCAGCCAAGAGACCCAGTACTTC. It encodes CSARAGTSSQETQYF.

This clonotype was counted between two and nine times. This chain links TRBV7-2 with TRBJ2-6, with D unclear. Trimming shortened V by 8 bases and J by 4 bases, and 12 bases separated the two germline ends. The germline gives CDR1 SGHTA, CDR2 FQGNSA. This CDR3 is built from 14 residues. The CDR3 loop is CASPLAPGANVLTF. For the CDR3, the DNA is TGTGCCAGCCCCCTGGCCCCCGGGGCCAACGTCCTGACTTTC.

This clonotype has just a few counts. The chain combines TRBV19 with TRBJ2-1, with D unresolved. The CDR3 covers 10 residues. Trimming removed 11 bases from V and 4 bases from J, with 6 bases in between. The germline CDR1 and CDR2 sequences are LNHDA and SQIVND (reference sequence). The CDR3 bases are TGTGCCCCTTCTTACAATGAGCAGTTCTTC. Amino acids: CAPSYNEQFF.

This clonotype came up a few times. The chain joins TRBV7-2 to TRBJ2-2; TRBD1 is a possible D gene (5 bases). This CDR3 contains 15 residues. Germline assignment: CDR1 SGHTA and CDR2 FQGNSA. The germline V and J ends were trimmed by 4 bases and 5 bases, with 14 bases remaining between them. The CDR3: CASSYRRAGTGELFF. The CDR3, as DNA: TGTGCCAGCAGCTACCGTAGGGCAGGGACCGGGGAGCTGTTTTTT. The full variable domain, rest sourced from reference TRBV7-2 and TRBJ2-2, is GAGVSQSPSNKVTEKGKDVELRCDPISGHTALYWYRQSLGQGLEFLIYFQGNSAPDKSGLPSDRFSAERTGGSVSTLTIQRTQQEDSAVYLCASSYRRAGTGELFFGEGSRLTVL.